The clone carrying this TCR beta chain was detected ten times or more. Its antigen is still unknown. This specimen belongs to a study of early T cells in non-severe SARS-CoV-2 infection. Study-wide background: Unsorted whole-blood RNA was sequenced in bulk, leaving chains unpaired. Study outcomes and limitations: In VDJdb matching, anti-spike CD8 responses were favored while private and CD4 specificities went missing.

Individual cDNA molecules received unique molecular identifiers. MiXCR was run by TCRdb on the 5' RACE reads, yielding one entry per CDR3 protein. Of roughly 58,000 distinct CDR3 sequences listed, around 10% are singletons. This CDR3 has 14 residues. Germline V gene lookup returns CDR1 LNHNV and CDR2 YYDKDF (reference sequence). V shed 1 base and J 8 bases; nucleotides not matched to a gene: 2. V gene TRBV15 combines with J gene TRBJ1-6, with 7 bases lining up with TRBD1. Material for sequencing was whole blood. The origin of this receptor is an adult who was a healthcare worker with PCR-confirmed SARS-CoV-2 infection or an uninfected control (not recorded which). The CDR3 loop reads CATSRGDSYSPLHF. The DNA for the CDR3 is TGTGCCACCAGCAGAGGGGACAGTTATTCACCCCTCCACTTT.